This TCR beta chain is from a study of blood T cells in healthy people across ages. This clonotype appeared a few times. Its antigen is unknown. The ends lost 2 bases at V and 9 bases at J; junction bases unmatched: 10. In germline, CDR1 is SGDLS, CDR2 YYNGEE. This CDR3 spans 16 amino acids. Study conclusions and caveats: With donor CMV status unknown, expanded clonotype changes were possibly confounded. Estimated diversity across one million T cells was deemed an underestimate.

The authors ran a second PCR of about 6 to 11 cycles using a sample-barcoded 5' primer and a J-beta primer mix. TCRdb reanalysed the 5' RACE reads using MiXCR and keeps one entry per CDR3 protein. The sample lists 550,000 to 750,000 distinct CDR3 sequences, under 25% occurring once. Material: blood. This TCR was sampled from a man between 65 and 85 years old in good health. This sequence joins TRBV9 and TRBJ2-1, with 11 bases identical to TRBD2. The CDR3 region is CASSVSGRATIGEQFF. The CDR3, as DNA: TGTGCCAGCAGCGTTAGCGGGAGGGCAACGATTGGTGAGCAGTTCTTC.